Listed below are T cell receptor beta chains from one sample, sequenced in a study of CD8+ T cells in alopecia areata. The repertoire was sequenced with immunoSEQ multiplex PCR; TCRdb's copy has only in-frame clones and lacks some. Here the sample spans some 99,000 clones, 35% to 50% being singletons. The sequencing sample was made of CD4+ T cells sorted from blood. The receptor source for this set is a human donor with alopecia areata. CDR3s include the opening cysteine and the closing phenylalanine or tryptophan. A D gene is named only where the DNA matches it firmly. Rows give clone size only sometimes, using once, few, many, or a class for an expanded clone.

>TRBJ2-3|TRBV2|few|NA
CASSVRGYTDTQYF
TGTGCCAGCAGTGTCCGGGGCTACACAGATACGCAGTATTTT
>TRBJ2-2|TRBV30|NA|NA
CAWTSPGTLTGELFF
TGTGCCTGGACTTCACCCGGGACTCTTACCGGGGAGCTGTTTTTT
>TRBJ1-5|TRBV29-1|few|NA
CSVMHPGQPQHF
TGCAGCGTGATGCACCCGGGGCAGCCCCAGCATTTT
>TRBJ2-5|TRBV7-2|NA|TRBD1
CAEGARYTGGTQYF
TGTGCCGAAGGGGCACGATACACAGGGGGGACCCAGTACTTC
>TRBJ2-3|TRBV28|NA|NA
CASSAVTDTQYF
TGTGCCAGCAGCGCCGTCACAGATACGCAGTATTTT
>TRBJ2-1|TRBV9|NA|TRBD2
CASKPGLAGYEQFF
TGTGCCAGTAAGCCGGGACTAGCGGGTTACGAGCAGTTCTTC
>TRBJ2-3|TRBV11-2|NA|NA
CASSSISSKRTDTQYF
TGTGCCAGCAGCTCCATTTCGTCCAAACGCACAGATACGCAGTATTTT
>TRBJ2-1|TRBV28|NA|TRBD2
CASSASGGVWNEQFF
TGTGCCAGCAGTGCGAGCGGGGGGGTTTGGAATGAGCAGTTCTTC
>TRBJ2-7|TRBV4-2|NA|TRBD2
CASSPILAGVHEQYF
TGTGCCAGCAGCCCTATACTAGCGGGAGTGCACGAGCAGTACTTC
>TRBJ2-2|TRBV11-1|few|NA
CASTMAGGNTGELFF
TGTGCCAGCACGATGGCAGGCGGAAACACCGGGGAGCTGTTTTTT
>TRBJ2-7|TRBV29-1|NA|TRBD1
CSVVITGGVYEQYF
TGCAGCGTTGTCATTACAGGGGGCGTCTACGAGCAGTACTTC
>TRBJ2-5|TRBV29-1|NA|TRBD2
CSGEEGRAQYF
TGCAGCGGGGAGGAGGGGAGGGCCCAGTACTTC
>TRBJ1-5|TRBV7-2|NA|NA
CASSLVGGTSSNQPQHF
TGTGCCAGCAGCTTAGTAGGAGGGACTTCTAGCAATCAGCCCCAGCATTTT
>TRBJ2-7|TRBV25-1|few|NA
CASARGGYEQYF
TGTGCCAGCGCGAGGGGCGGATACGAGCAGTACTTC
>TRBJ2-1|TRBV29-1|few|TRBD2
CSVARLAGGYEQFF
TGCAGCGTGGCTAGACTAGCGGGAGGGTACGAGCAGTTCTTC
>TRBJ1-1|TRBV29-1|few|NA
CSVEDPNTEAFF
TGCAGCGTTGAAGACCCAAACACTGAAGCTTTCTTT
>TRBJ2-2|TRBV29-1|NA|NA
CSGGHPNTGELFF
TGCAGCGGAGGCCACCCTAACACCGGGGAGCTGTTTTTT